This T cell receptor beta chain was sequenced in a study of Ad26.COV2.S vaccination and SARS-CoV-2 variants. Across the study: Donor was assigned to the Ad26.COV2.S arm of trial COV1001.

The CDR3 is 15 residues long. Germline V CDR1 and CDR2: LNHDA, SQIVND (reference sequence). Trimming took off 4 bases at V and 5 bases at J, with 16 bases between the two ends. On this clone: No antigen is known for it.

Sequencing used immunoSEQ multiplex PCR; TCRdb keeps in-frame clones, though not all of them. Among about 390,000 clones listed, about 85% were seen once. Study-wide points: It was vaccine recipients, not placebo recipients, who had the higher spike-specific TCR breadth.

Treatment noted: roughly 19 received Ad26.COV2.S at low or high dose, single or two shots; 5 received placebo; per-sample allocation not given. The samples were gathered on day 63 after the first injection of vaccine or placebo. An 18-55-year-old adult in Boston served as donor. An Ad26 vector was used to express Wuhan-strain SARS-CoV-2 spike as the vaccine. This TCR was sampled from a person aged 18-65 years who received the Ad26.COV2.S COVID-19 vaccine or a placebo. The chain uses TRBV19 and TRBJ2-3, with D perhaps matching TRBD1 (6 bases). Sequenced here: peripheral blood, sampled in a trial of Ad26.COV2.S vaccine versus placebo. The CDR3: CASSNRVMEGDTQYF. The DNA for the CDR3 is TGTGCCAGTAGTAACAGGGTAATGGAAGGAGATACGCAGTATTTT.